Shown below are 3 T cell receptor beta chains from a single sample sequenced in a study of cytomegalovirus exposure and HLA in healthy donors. With 60 Vbeta and 13 Jbeta primers, the PCR was carried out. Measured with immunoSEQ multiplex PCR; TCRdb has only the in-frame clones, and not every one. The repertoire holds approximately 140,000 clones, about three quarters seen once, with around 2.5% in the top ten. Material: PBMCs. All receptors derive from a woman in her fifties or sixties in good health and CMV-seropositive.

The chain links TRBV9 to TRBJ1-4; TRBD1 agrees at 7 bases. The length of the CDR3 is 17 residues. CDR1 is SGDLS, CDR2 YYNGEE, per germline. After removal of 0 bases from V and 7 bases from J, the junction contained 12 bases not matched to a gene. Here the CDR3 DNA reads TGTGCCAGCAGCGTAGGGGAAGGGGGCGCCTCTGGTGAAAAACTGTTTTTT. This translates into CASSVGEGGASGEKLFF.

V usage is TRBV5-4 and J usage is TRBJ1-2; D gene ambiguous. The V gene lost 0 bases and the J gene lost 6 bases, with 12 bases spanning the gap. CDR3 size: 14 residues. CDR1 is SGHNT, CDR2 YYREEE, per germline (reference sequence). The CDR3 bases are TGTGCCAGCAGCTTGGACAGTTCGGCGCATGGCTACACCTTC. It specifies CASSLDSSAHGYTF.

This chain links TRBV19 with TRBJ1-3; D remains ambiguous. Germline V lookup: CDR1 LNHDA, CDR2 SQIVND (reference sequence). The CDR3 consists of 16 residues. Deletions cut 3 bases from V and 0 bases from J, with 12 bases between. The CDR3 sequence is CASSMTKGASGNTIYF. CDR3 coding DNA: TGTGCCAGTAGTATGACGAAGGGAGCCTCTGGAAACACCATATATTTT.